One and the same sample provided the 18 T cell receptor beta chains below, sequenced in a study of T cell changes during pregnancy in multiple sclerosis. Data came from immunoSEQ multiplex PCR; TCRdb stores just in-frame clones and leaves some out. The data hold under 130,000 clones, with about 90% observed a single time. The sample was peripheral blood, taken after pregnancy. These receptors were obtained from a female donor with multiple sclerosis, enrolled in a pregnancy study.

The chain employs TRBV6-5 and TRBJ2-7; TRBD2 agrees at 7 bases. There are 16 residues in the CDR3. CDR1 is MNHEY and CDR2 is SVGAGI in the germline V gene. V lost 4 bases and J lost 1; bases outside the gene matches: 10. The CDR3 sequence: CASSSWEQGGSYEQYF. Written as DNA, the CDR3 is TGTGCCAGCAGTTCATGGGAGCAGGGAGGGTCCTACGAGCAGTACTTC.

The chain links TRBV7-3 to TRBJ2-7; 7 nucleotides agree with TRBD1. Per germline, CDR1 SGHTA and CDR2 FQGTGA. V shed 4 bases and J 3 bases; nucleotides not matched to a gene: 9. CDR3 length: 15 amino acids. The CDR3 DNA reads TGTGCCAGCAGCTCCCAAGCGACAGGGATCTACGAGCAGTACTTC. As protein: CASSSQATGIYEQYF.

This chain links TRBV28 with TRBJ2-3; TRBD1 might be the D (7 bases). CDR1 and CDR2 from the germline V gene are MDHEN and SYDVKM. CDR3 length: 15 amino acids. The germline V and J ends were trimmed by 4 bases and 1 base, with 12 bases remaining between them. The CDR3 bases are TGTGCCAGCAGTTGGCAGGGGGGAGGCACAGATACGCAGTATTTT. Residues: CASSWQGGGTDTQYF.

This chain links TRBV7-2 with TRBJ2-6; no clear D gene. CDR3 length: 15 residues. Trimming stripped 3 bases from V and 2 bases from J, with 8 bases between. Germline V lookup: CDR1 SGHTA, CDR2 FQGNSA. The CDR3 region has the DNA TGTGCCAGCAGCTTCCGGGTGACTGGGGCCAACGTCCTGACTTTC. The encoded protein is CASSFRVTGANVLTF.

The genes are TRBV2 and TRBJ2-7; no clear D. Trimming cost V 0 bases and J 0 bases, with 6 bases left between them. The CDR3 totals 14 residues. Per the germline V gene, CDR1 is SNHLY and CDR2 is FYNNEI. CDR3 residues: CASSEAEISYEQYF. In DNA form, the CDR3 reads TGTGCCAGCAGTGAAGCTGAGATCTCCTACGAGCAGTACTTC.

J is TRBJ2-7 and V is TRBV14; D gene ambiguous. Looked up from germline, CDR1 is SGHDN and CDR2 is FVKESK. CDR3 length: 14 amino acids. Trimming pared 4 bases from V and 0 bases from J, leaving 10 bases between. The CDR3 protein is CASSLFTFSYEQYF. CDR3 nucleotides: TGTGCCAGCAGCCTGTTTACATTCTCCTACGAGCAGTACTTC.

The rearrangement joins TRBV2 to TRBJ2-5; 15 bases are shared with TRBD2. The germline V gene has CDR1 SNHLY and CDR2 FYNNEI. This CDR3 contains 15 residues. V gave up 6 bases and J gave up 5 bases; unmatched junction bases: 4. CDR3 region: CASRHGTSGGETQYF. The DNA of the CDR3 is TGTGCCAGCAGACACGGGACTAGCGGGGGGGAGACCCAGTACTTC.

The V and J genes are TRBV7-9 and TRBJ1-1, with unresolved D. Germline V lookup: CDR1 SEHNR, CDR2 FQNEAQ (reference sequence). With 3 bases removed from V and 8 bases from J, the gap between germline ends came to 10 bases. This CDR3 region has 12 residues. The CDR3 nucleotides are TGTGCCAGCAGCTTTCAGATATCGGAAGCTTTCTTT. Translated, it gives CASSFQISEAFF. Looking up the rest from reference TRBV7-9 and TRBJ1-1 gives the full variable domain: DTGVSQNPRHKITKRGQNVTFRCDPISEHNRLYWYRQTLGQGPEFLTYFQNEAQLEKSRLLSDRFSAERPKGSFSTLEIQRTEQGDSAMYLCASSFQISEAFFGQGTRLTVV.

The chain couples TRBV6-1 to TRBJ2-7; D is undetermined. Germline CDR1 is MNHNS and CDR2 is SASEGT. This CDR3 spans 12 amino acids. Deletions cut 8 bases from V and 3 bases from J, with 11 bases between. CDR3 amino acids: CASGPDFYEQYF. In DNA form, the CDR3 reads TGTGCCAGCGGTCCAGATTTCTACGAGCAGTACTTC.

The chain couples TRBV7-6 to TRBJ2-1; D is uncertain. Trimming pared 2 bases from V and 6 bases from J, leaving 5 bases between. Germline V gene sequence: CDR1 SGHVS, CDR2 FNYEAQ. CDR3 size: 12 residues. CDR3 in DNA: TGTGCCAGCAGCTTACGAGCCAATGAGCAGTTCTTC. Translation gives CASSLRANEQFF. Full variable domain (missing parts from reference TRBV7-6 and TRBJ2-1): GAGVSQSPRYKVTKRGQDVALRCDPISGHVSLYWYRQALGQGPEFLTYFNYEAQQDKSGLPNDRFSAERPEGSISTLTIQRTEQRDSAMYRCASSLRANEQFFGPGTRLTVL.

The rearrangement links TRBV5-1 to TRBJ2-3; D is uncertain. The CDR3 has 14 residues. The V and J ends lost 0 bases and 2 bases respectively, with 7 bases between them. The germline CDR1 and CDR2 sequences are SGHRS and YFSETQ. CDR3 in amino acids: CASSLELYTDTQYF. The CDR3 DNA reads as TGCGCCAGCAGCTTGGAGCTGTACACAGATACGCAGTATTTT.

The chain is built from TRBV9 and TRBJ2-3, with TRBD2 matching 12 bases. Germline CDR1 SGDLS, CDR2 YYNGEE. Trimming at V came to 4 bases and at J to 5 bases, leaving 14 bases not matched to a gene. CDR3 length equals 18 residues. The CDR3 spells CASSSTRLAGDRRDTQYF. The CDR3 nucleotides read TGTGCCAGCAGCTCTACCCGACTAGCGGGGGACCGGAGAGATACGCAGTATTTT.

In this sample, this clone turned up a few times. This rearrangement joins TRBV6-5 to TRBJ1-3; D is unresolved. This CDR3 has 16 amino acids. CDR1 is MNHEY and CDR2 is SVGAGI in the germline V gene. Trimming took off 4 bases at V and 2 bases at J, with 15 bases between the two ends. In DNA, the CDR3 is TGTGCCAGCAGTTCCTCGCACACCCGAACTGGAAACACCATATATTTT. Protein sequence: CASSSSHTRTGNTIYF.

The chain employs TRBV7-2 and TRBJ1-1, with 9 positions matching TRBD1. The germline CDR1 and CDR2 sequences are SGHTA and FQGNSA. The CDR3 totals 15 residues. With 4 bases clipped from V and 1 base from J, the junction kept 4 bases outside the gene matches. DNA for the CDR3: TGTGCCAGCAGCTACGGGACAGGGAGGAACACTGAAGCTTTCTTT. Translating it yields CASSYGTGRNTEAFF.

This clone was observed once. This chain joins TRBV7-2 and TRBJ1-1, with a possible D match to TRBD1 (5 bases). This CDR3 contains 14 residues. Germline-derived CDR1 and CDR2 are SGHTA and FQGNSA. The ends were cut back, 0 bases at V and 4 bases at J, with 9 bases in the middle. The CDR3: CASSLANGGTEAFF. CDR3 DNA sequence: TGTGCCAGCAGCTTAGCGAACGGGGGCACTGAAGCTTTCTTT.

This rearrangement joins TRBV7-9 to TRBJ1-1, with D perhaps matching TRBD1 (5 bases). This CDR3 has 17 amino acids. Germline V gives CDR1 SEHNR, CDR2 FQNEAQ (reference sequence). With 5 bases removed from V and 0 bases from J, the gap between germline ends came to 19 bases. CDR3: CASSDLPGRGMNTEAFF. CDR3 nucleotides: TGTGCCAGCAGCGACTTACCGGGGCGGGGGATGAACACTGAAGCTTTCTTT.

The gene calls are TRBV28 and TRBJ1-2; the D is unclear. V was clipped by 10 bases and J by 0 bases, with 12 bases between them. The CDR3 spans 13 residues. In germline, CDR1 is MDHEN, CDR2 SYDVKM. The CDR3 coding sequence is TGTGCCACCTCAGGATCTACTAACTATGGCTACACCTTC. Translated: CATSGSTNYGYTF.

V usage is TRBV28 and J usage is TRBJ2-1; D perhaps matches TRBD1 (5 bases). V was shortened by 5 bases and J by 8 bases, with 13 bases between the two germline ends. Germline V gives CDR1 MDHEN, CDR2 SYDVKM. The CDR3 is 13 residues long. CDR3 nucleotide sequence: TGTGCCAGCAGTAACGCTAGGGGCCATGAGCAGTTCTTC. Residues: CASSNARGHEQFF.